The present entry profiles one TCR beta chain with its context. Its matching antigen is unknown. The data were taken from a study of vaccination and CD4 T cells after COVID-19. In the study overall: At a median around 100 days (range 35 to 161) after diagnosis, post-COVID samples were drawn. Samples were taken after vaccination, a median of about 79 days after dose two, with a range of 14 to 241.

Treatment defined: roughly 10-day PBMC culture with coronavirus spike peptide pools or control peptides (ViraFEST assay). Each well held 2 million to 2.5 million PBMCs in IL-2 (about 10 IU/ml) medium with roughly 9.2 ug/ml peptide pools. Cultured CD4+ T-cell DNA underwent Oncomine TCR Beta short-read sequencing. Using its own MiXCR run on the PCR reads, TCRdb lists one record per CDR3 protein. Of approximately 15,000 distinct CDR3 sequences in the sample, around a third were seen once. The CDR3 totals 13 residues. Trimming removed 1 base from V and 7 bases from J, with 14 bases in between. The germline V gene has CDR1 SQVTM and CDR2 ANQGSEA.

This sequence joins TRBV29-1 and TRBJ2-7; D uncertain. Sequenced input: cultured CD4+ T cells from blood. The clonotype originates from a human donor with COVID-19. The CDR3, as DNA: TGCAGCGTTGAAGTTTATGGGATGGGTGAGCAGTACTTC. It codes for CSVEVYGMGEQYF.